The 10 T cell receptor beta chains below were found in one sample sequenced in a study of long-term antiretroviral therapy in people with HIV. They ran version v3.0 of the immunoSEQ assay at survey level. Sequencing was performed with immunoSEQ multiplex PCR; in TCRdb, only in-frame clones are kept and a portion is missing. The sample shows roughly 40,000 clones, 85% to 90% of them seen only once. This material consisted of unsorted PBMCs, taken 1.2 years after starting antiretroviral therapy. The receptors were gathered from a woman in her forties or fifties with HIV.

The rearrangement links TRBV5-6 to TRBJ2-5; possible D gene TRBD2, 6 bases. The J call may not be correct, given that the DNA end is closer to TRBJ2-7. Germline values: CDR1 SGHDT, CDR2 YYEEEE. CDR3 size: 15 residues. DNA for the CDR3: TGTGCCAGCAGCTTGGTAGGTCTAGCGAGCGACGAGCAGTACTTC. Translating it yields CASSLVGLASDEQYF.

The gene calls are TRBV27 and TRBJ2-1; 11 positions agree with TRBD2. The CDR3 is made up of 14 amino acids. J gave up 7 bases and V 2 bases, and 1 base lay outside the gene matches. Germline CDR1 is MNHEY and CDR2 is SMNVEV (reference sequence). CDR3 sequence (DNA): TGTGCCAGCAGTTTAATAGCGGGGGGGAATGAGCAGTTCTTC. This codes for CASSLIAGGNEQFF.

The chain is built from TRBV29-1 and TRBJ2-4, with TRBD1 matching over 9 bases. Trimming cost V 4 bases and J 9 bases; bases outside gene matches: 4. Germline lookup yields CDR1 SQVTM and CDR2 ANQGSEA. There are 12 residues in the CDR3. The CDR3 DNA is TGCAGCGTTGCCACAGGGGGCACCATTCAGTACTTC. Residues: CSVATGGTIQYF.

This clone appeared once. The CDR3 sequence: CASRETGGEYGYTF. CDR3 nucleotide sequence: TGTGCCAGCAGGGAGACAGGGGGCGAATATGGCTACACCTTC. This chain uses TRBV5-6 with TRBJ1-2, with 10 positions matching TRBD1. Germline values: CDR1 SGHDT, CDR2 YYEEEE. Germline trimming cut 5 bases from V and 5 bases from J; bases unmatched to any gene: 6. The CDR3 runs 14 residues. Looking up the rest from reference TRBV5-6 and TRBJ1-2 gives the full variable domain: DAGVTQSPTHLIKTRGQQVTLRCSPKSGHDTVSWYQQALGQGPQFIFQYYEEEERQRGNFPDRFSGHQFPNYSSELNVNALLLGDSALYLCASRETGGEYGYTFGSGTRLTVV.

This clone was counted a single time. The chain has TRBV5-1 and TRBJ1-2, with TRBD1 matching over 8 bases. With V trimmed by 2 bases and J by 6 bases, 3 bases remained unmatched. Germline V gives CDR1 SGHRS, CDR2 YFSETQ. The CDR3 totals 13 residues. The CDR3 spells CASSFPGGDGYTF. The DNA for the CDR3 is TGCGCCAGCAGCTTTCCAGGGGGCGATGGCTACACCTTC.

This clone is a singleton in its sample. This rearrangement joins TRBV6-5 to TRBJ2-3, with a possible D match to TRBD2 (6 bases). Trimming pared 2 bases from V and 4 bases from J, leaving 13 bases between. This CDR3 has 15 residues. CDR1 MNHEY and CDR2 SVGAGI come from the germline V gene. The CDR3 region is CASSYGRGGSDTQYF. In DNA form, the CDR3 reads TGTGCCAGCAGTTACGGGCGGGGCGGCTCAGATACGCAGTATTTT.

V and J are TRBV30 and TRBJ1-2; D might be TRBD1 (5 bases). CDR3 length equals 14 residues. V lost 0 bases and J lost 3, with 11 bases in between. CDR1 GTSNPN and CDR2 SVGIG come from the germline V gene (reference sequence). In DNA, the CDR3 is TGTGCCTGGAGTGTAGGGGAGGGTTACTATGGCTACACCTTC. This gives the protein CAWSVGEGYYGYTF. The variable domain in full, completed from reference TRBV30 and TRBJ1-2, reads SQTIHQWPATLVQPVGSPLSLECTVEGTSNPNLYWYRQAAGRGLQLLFYSVGIGQISSEVPQNLSASRPQDRQFILSSKKLLLSDSGFYLCAWSVGEGYYGYTFGSGTRLTVV.

In its sample, this clone was seen a few times. The chain uses TRBV19 and TRBJ2-7; 10 bases are shared with TRBD1. This CDR3 has 14 residues. The germline V gene has CDR1 LNHDA and CDR2 SQIVND (reference sequence). The V segment lost 9 bases and the J segment 4 bases; nucleotides outside the gene matches: 9. CDR3 coding DNA: TGTGCCAGCGCGGGACAGGGGTATTCTTACGAGCAGTACTTC. This translates into CASAGQGYSYEQYF.

V gene TRBV6-6 combines with J gene TRBJ1-2, with a tentative D call TRBD1 (5 bases). This CDR3 spans 14 amino acids. V was trimmed by 2 bases and J by 4 bases, leaving 11 bases between them. From germline, CDR1 is MNHNY and CDR2 SVGAGI (reference sequence). This CDR3 reads CASSYGWGSYGYTF. CDR3 DNA: TGTGCCAGCAGTTACGGGTGGGGGTCCTATGGCTACACCTTC.

V and J are TRBV18 and TRBJ1-2; tentative D call: TRBD1 (6 bases). The CDR3 sequence is 14 residues long. V lost 2 bases and J lost 5, with 12 bases in between. The V gene's germline CDR1 is KGHSH and CDR2 LQKENI. This CDR3 reads CASSPGDNGYGYTF. CDR3 in DNA: TGTGCCAGCTCACCAGGGGACAACGGTTATGGCTACACCTTC.